This T cell receptor (beta chain) was documented in a study of T cells after yellow fever vaccination. About the study: Where fractions had low cell numbers, libraries were prepared from them with the SMART-Seq v4 Ultra Low Input RNA kit.

This clonotype appeared a few times. As yet, its antigen is unknown. Overall study results and limits: Most primary-vaccination clones recurred post-booster (under 98% CD4, over 70% CD8). Clonotypes appearing in both CD4 and CD8 compartments existed, and their share was small.

There are 16 residues in the CDR3. V was shortened by 3 bases and J by 0 bases, with 13 bases between the two germline ends. Germline V gives CDR1 SGHDT, CDR2 YYEEEE. MiXCR, applied by TCRdb to the 5' RACE reads, yields one record per CDR3 protein. This repertoire shows 300,000 to 400,000 distinct CDR3 sequences, approximately 3.9% found once; its top ten account for roughly a quarter. The input for sequencing was PBMCs, taken 5 days after the yellow fever booster vaccination. The gene calls are TRBV5-6 and TRBJ2-4, with D perhaps TRBD1 (6 bases). The TCR sequence derives from a man younger than 35 who received the YFV17D yellow fever vaccine. CDR3 in DNA: TGTGCCAGCAGCTCCACCAGGGGATTAGCCAAAAACATTCAGTACTTC. Translation gives CASSSTRGLAKNIQYF.